The 13 T cell receptor beta chains given below trace back to one sample, sequenced in a study of cytotoxic CD8 clonotypes in ibrutinib-treated CLL. Method: immunoSEQ multiplex PCR; TCRdb's copy keeps in-frame clones and lacks some. The sample contains approximately 190,000 clones, roughly 65% of which appear only once. The sample here was PBMCs, taken after 12 months of ibrutinib treatment. These receptors were collected from a human donor with chronic lymphocytic leukemia.

The chain is built from TRBV5-1 and TRBJ1-1, with D perhaps TRBD1 (5 bases). Trimming left V 2 bases short and J 1 base short, with 9 bases between. The CDR3 sequence is 14 residues long. Germline lookup yields CDR1 SGHRS and CDR2 YFSETQ. CDR3 sequence: CASSLGAGNTEAFF. CDR3 in DNA: TGCGCCAGCAGCTTAGGGGCAGGGAACACTGAAGCTTTCTTT.

The rearrangement joins TRBV6-1 to TRBJ2-7; 8 bases match TRBD2. V trimming: 6 bases; J trimming: 3 bases; junction bases outside the gene matches: 7. The CDR3 contains 14 residues. CDR1 and CDR2 from the germline V gene are MNHNS and SASEGT. The CDR3 sequence is CASRPRGGYYEQYF. CDR3 sequence (DNA): TGTGCCAGCAGGCCCCGGGGGGGGTACTACGAGCAGTACTTC.

Here the CDR3 DNA reads TGTGCCAGCAGTTACTCAGGGGGGGCGGACGAGCAGTACTTC. Translation: CASSYSGGADEQYF. The genes are TRBV6-5 and TRBJ2-7, with D perhaps matching TRBD2 (7 bases). Trimming shortened V by 0 bases and J by 5 bases, and 11 bases separated the two germline ends. This CDR3 has 14 amino acids. Germline assignment: CDR1 MNHEY and CDR2 SVGAGI.

The chain employs TRBV6-4 and TRBJ1-4, with D maybe TRBD1 (5 bases). This CDR3 contains 15 residues. The germline V gene encodes CDR1 MRHNA and CDR2 SNTAGT. V lost 6 bases to trimming and J lost 11 bases, with 22 bases between them. Here the CDR3 DNA reads TGTGCCAGCAGCCGCAACGGGGCCGAAGGAGGGAAACTGTTTTTT. Its protein product is CASSRNGAEGGKLFF.

This clone was seen a handful of times. The rearrangement joins TRBV20-1 to TRBJ2-2; D is perhaps TRBD1 (6 bases). The CDR3 covers 11 residues. CDR1 and CDR2 from the germline V gene are DFQATT and SNEGSKA (reference sequence). CDR3 amino acids: CRAGEAGELFF. The CDR3, as DNA: TGCAGGGCAGGGGAAGCCGGGGAGCTGTTTTTT.

This rearrangement joins TRBV29-1 to TRBJ2-3; D may be TRBD1 (6 bases). Trimming removed 6 bases at V and 0 bases at J, with 13 bases between. There are 14 residues in the CDR3. From germline, CDR1 is SQVTM and CDR2 ANQGSEA. The CDR3 nucleotides read TGCAGCGTGGGGGCGCGAGCTAGCACAGATACGCAGTATTTT. This codes for CSVGARASTDTQYF.

The V and J genes are TRBV11-2 and TRBJ2-2, with D uncertain. Looked up from germline, CDR1 is SGHAT and CDR2 is FQNNGV. Trimming stripped 4 bases from V and 6 bases from J, with 18 bases between. This CDR3 comprises 16 residues. For the CDR3, the DNA is TGTGCCAGCAGCTACCGACTGCAAAGGGAAGCCGGGGAGCTGTTTTTT. It is translated as CASSYRLQREAGELFF. Full variable domain (rest looked up from reference TRBV11-2 and TRBJ2-2): EAGVAQSPRYKIIEKRQSVAFWCNPISGHATLYWYQQILGQGPKLLIQFQNNGVVDDSQLPKDRFSAERLKGVDSTLKIQPAKLEDSAVYLCASSYRLQREAGELFFGEGSRLTVL.

V gene TRBV6-5 combines with J gene TRBJ1-1, with D possibly TRBD1 on 5 matching bases. From germline, CDR1 is MNHEY and CDR2 SVGAGI. Trimming pared 6 bases from V and 12 bases from J, leaving 14 bases between. This CDR3 has 11 residues. CDR3 amino acids: CASSAARVTFF. For the CDR3, the DNA is TGTGCCAGCAGCGCAGCCAGGGTTACTTTCTTT.

The chain joins TRBV11-2 to TRBJ2-6, with no clear D. Trimming pared 3 bases from V and 0 bases from J, leaving 6 bases between. Germline CDR1 reads SGHAT; CDR2 reads FQNNGV. The CDR3 has 15 amino acids. The CDR3 nucleotides read TGTGCCAGCAGCTTTACACGCTCTGGGGCCAACGTCCTGACTTTC. Translating gives CASSFTRSGANVLTF.

This chain uses TRBV19 with TRBJ1-4; the D is unclear. Germline V lookup: CDR1 LNHDA, CDR2 SQIVND (reference sequence). V was shortened by 1 base and J by 3 bases, with 12 bases between the two germline ends. CDR3 size: 16 residues. DNA of the CDR3: TGTGCCAGTAGTATAGGGCGGCCAAGATCTAATGAAAAACTGTTTTTT. Encoded protein: CASSIGRPRSNEKLFF. The full variable domain, its missing parts supplied by reference TRBV19 and TRBJ1-4, is DGGITQSPKYLFRKEGQNVTLSCEQNLNHDAMYWYRQDPGQGLRLIYYSQIVNDFQKGDIAEGYSVSREKKESFPLTVTSAQKNPTAFYLCASSIGRPRSNEKLFFGSGTQLSVL.

V and J are TRBV28 and TRBJ1-5; the D is unclear. Trimming removed 3 bases from V and 6 bases from J, with 12 bases in between. The germline CDR1 and CDR2 sequences are MDHEN and SYDVKM. The CDR3 is 14 amino acids. The CDR3 DNA is TGTGCCAGCAGTTTTCGGGTCTTAGGTCAGCCCCAGCATTTT. This translates into CASSFRVLGQPQHF.

The rearrangement links TRBV25-1 to TRBJ2-3; 7 bases align to TRBD1. Germline trimming cut 4 bases from V and 6 bases from J; bases unmatched to any gene: 7. The CDR3 is 14 amino acids. Looked up from germline, CDR1 is MGHDK and CDR2 is SYGVNS. CDR3 loop: CASSVRQGRDTQYF. The DNA of the CDR3 is TGTGCCAGCAGTGTAAGACAGGGAAGGGATACGCAGTATTTT.

The CDR3 loop is CSTGQGLNTEAFF. The CDR3 DNA reads TGCAGCACGGGACAGGGGTTGAACACTGAAGCTTTCTTT. The V and J genes are TRBV29-1 and TRBJ1-1, with TRBD1 matching over 10 bases. Germline CDR1 reads SQVTM; CDR2 reads ANQGSEA. With 8 bases clipped from V and 0 bases from J, the junction kept 3 bases outside the gene matches. There are 13 residues in the CDR3.